The entry below describes one T cell receptor (beta chain). Data came from immunoSEQ multiplex PCR; TCRdb stores just in-frame clones and leaves some out. The data hold about 770,000 clones, with roughly two thirds observed a single time. This entry belongs to a study of shared clonotypes between healthy human individuals. With 4 bases removed from V and 6 bases from J, the gap between germline ends came to 19 bases. Germline CDR1 SNHLY, CDR2 FYNNEI. This CDR3 is 15 amino acids long. The sequence derives from a woman in her thirties in good health. The rearrangement joins TRBV2 to TRBJ2-7; a weak D match, TRBD1 (6 bases). Sequencing was performed on memory CD4+ T cells sorted from blood. Subset described: CD45RA-negative fraction. The CDR3: CASSVGGHGTGEQYF. In nucleotides, the CDR3 is TGTGCCAGCAGTGTTGGGGGACACGGTACGGGCGAGCAGTACTTC.